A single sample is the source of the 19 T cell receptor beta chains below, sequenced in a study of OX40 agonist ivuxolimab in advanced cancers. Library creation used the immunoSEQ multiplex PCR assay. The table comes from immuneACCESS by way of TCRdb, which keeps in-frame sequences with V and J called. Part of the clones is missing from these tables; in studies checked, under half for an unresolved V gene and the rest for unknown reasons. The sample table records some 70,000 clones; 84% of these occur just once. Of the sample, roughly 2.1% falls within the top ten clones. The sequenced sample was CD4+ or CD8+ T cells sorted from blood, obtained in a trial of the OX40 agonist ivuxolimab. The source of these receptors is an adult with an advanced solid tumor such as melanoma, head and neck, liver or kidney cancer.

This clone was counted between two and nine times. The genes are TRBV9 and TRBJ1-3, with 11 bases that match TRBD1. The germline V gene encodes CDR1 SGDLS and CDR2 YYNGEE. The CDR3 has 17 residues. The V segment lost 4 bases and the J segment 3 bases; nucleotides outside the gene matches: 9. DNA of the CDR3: TGTGCCAGCAGCCCATTAGGACAGGGGGCGTATGGAAACACCATATATTTT. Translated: CASSPLGQGAYGNTIYF.

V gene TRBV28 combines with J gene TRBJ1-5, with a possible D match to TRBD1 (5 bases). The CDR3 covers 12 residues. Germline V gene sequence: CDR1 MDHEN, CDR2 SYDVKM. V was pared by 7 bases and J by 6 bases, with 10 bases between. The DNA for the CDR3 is TGTGCCAGCATTTCAGGGAGTCAGCCCCAGCATTTT. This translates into CASISGSQPQHF. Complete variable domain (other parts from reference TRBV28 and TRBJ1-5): DVKVTQSSRYLVKRTGEKVFLECVQDMDHENMFWYRQDPGLGLRLIYFSYDVKMKEKGDIPEGYSVSREKKERFSLILESASTNQTSMYLCASISGSQPQHFGDGTRLSIL.

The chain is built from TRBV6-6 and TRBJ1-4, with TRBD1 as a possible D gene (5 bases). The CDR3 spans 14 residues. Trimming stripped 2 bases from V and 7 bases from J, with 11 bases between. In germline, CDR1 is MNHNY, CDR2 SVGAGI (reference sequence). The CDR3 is CASSYGGGSEKLFF. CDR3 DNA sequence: TGTGCCAGCAGTTACGGGGGGGGGAGTGAAAAACTGTTTTTT.

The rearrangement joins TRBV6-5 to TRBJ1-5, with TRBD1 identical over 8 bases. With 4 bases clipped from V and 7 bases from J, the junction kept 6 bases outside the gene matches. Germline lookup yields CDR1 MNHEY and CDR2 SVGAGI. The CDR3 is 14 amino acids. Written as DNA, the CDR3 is TGTGCCAGCAGTTCTAGGACAGGGTTCCAGCCCCAGCATTTT. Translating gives CASSSRTGFQPQHF.

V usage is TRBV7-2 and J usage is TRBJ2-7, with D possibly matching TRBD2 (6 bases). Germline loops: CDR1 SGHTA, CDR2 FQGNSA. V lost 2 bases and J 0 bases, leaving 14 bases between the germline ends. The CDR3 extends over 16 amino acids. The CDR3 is CASSLSRDFVSYEQYF. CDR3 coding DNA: TGTGCCAGCAGCTTATCTAGGGACTTCGTCTCCTACGAGCAGTACTTC.

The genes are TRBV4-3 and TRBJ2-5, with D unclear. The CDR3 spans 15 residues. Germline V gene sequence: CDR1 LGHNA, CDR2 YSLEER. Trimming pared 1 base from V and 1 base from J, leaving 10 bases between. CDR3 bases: TGCGCCAGCAGCCAAGTGGCCCATAGCCAAGAGACCCAGTACTTC. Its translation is CASSQVAHSQETQYF.

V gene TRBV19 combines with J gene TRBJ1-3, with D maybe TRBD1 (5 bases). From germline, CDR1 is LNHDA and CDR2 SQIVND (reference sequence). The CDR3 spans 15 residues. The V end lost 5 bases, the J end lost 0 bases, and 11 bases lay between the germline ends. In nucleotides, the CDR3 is TGTGCCAGTAGTTCGCAGGGCGTCTCTGGAAACACCATATATTTT. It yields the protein CASSSQGVSGNTIYF.

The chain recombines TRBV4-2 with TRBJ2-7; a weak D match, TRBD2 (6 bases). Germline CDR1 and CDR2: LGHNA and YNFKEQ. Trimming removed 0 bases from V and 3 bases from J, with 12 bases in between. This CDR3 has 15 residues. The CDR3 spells CASSQDRGKHYEQYF. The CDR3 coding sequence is TGTGCCAGCAGCCAAGATCGCGGGAAGCACTACGAGCAGTACTTC.

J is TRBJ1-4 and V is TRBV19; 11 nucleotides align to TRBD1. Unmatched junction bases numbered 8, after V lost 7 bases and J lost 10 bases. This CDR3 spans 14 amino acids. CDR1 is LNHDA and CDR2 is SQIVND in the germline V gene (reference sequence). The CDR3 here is CASTPSGTGGKLFF. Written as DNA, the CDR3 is TGTGCCAGTACCCCCTCCGGGACAGGGGGAAAACTGTTTTTT.

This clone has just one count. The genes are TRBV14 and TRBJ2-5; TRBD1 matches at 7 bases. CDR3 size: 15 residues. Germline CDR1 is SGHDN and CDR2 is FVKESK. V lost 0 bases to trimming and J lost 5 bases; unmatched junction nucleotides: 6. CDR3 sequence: CASSQEGTVRETQYF. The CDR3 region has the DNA TGTGCCAGCAGCCAAGAGGGGACAGTCCGGGAGACCCAGTACTTC.

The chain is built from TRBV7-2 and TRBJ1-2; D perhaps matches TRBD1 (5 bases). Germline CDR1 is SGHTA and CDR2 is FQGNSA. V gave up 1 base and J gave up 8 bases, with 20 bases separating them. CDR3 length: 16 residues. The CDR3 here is CASSLGGVGGVYGYTF. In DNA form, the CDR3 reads TGTGCCAGCAGCTTAGGAGGGGTTGGAGGGGTATACGGCTACACCTTC. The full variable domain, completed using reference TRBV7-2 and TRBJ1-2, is GAGVSQSPSNKVTEKGKDVELRCDPISGHTALYWYRQSLGQGLEFLIYFQGNSAPDKSGLPSDRFSAERTGGSVSTLTIQRTQQEDSAVYLCASSLGGVGGVYGYTFGSGTRLTVV.

In DNA, the CDR3 is TGTGCCGTCCTAATCGGGCAGGGGGCCTGGAATTCACCCCTCCACTTT. The encoded protein is CAVLIGQGAWNSPLHF. The chain has TRBV2 and TRBJ1-6; 8 bases line up with TRBD1. J lost 7 bases, V lost 11 bases, and 16 bases had no gene match. This CDR3 comprises 16 residues. From germline, CDR1 is SNHLY and CDR2 FYNNEI.

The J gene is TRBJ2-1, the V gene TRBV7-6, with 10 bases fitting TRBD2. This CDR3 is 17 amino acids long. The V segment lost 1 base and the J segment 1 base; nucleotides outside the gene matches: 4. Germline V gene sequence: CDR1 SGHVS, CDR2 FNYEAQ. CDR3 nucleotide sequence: TGTGCCAGCAGCTTAGGGGCTAGCGGGAGATCCTACAATGAGCAGTTCTTC. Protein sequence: CASSLGASGRSYNEQFF.

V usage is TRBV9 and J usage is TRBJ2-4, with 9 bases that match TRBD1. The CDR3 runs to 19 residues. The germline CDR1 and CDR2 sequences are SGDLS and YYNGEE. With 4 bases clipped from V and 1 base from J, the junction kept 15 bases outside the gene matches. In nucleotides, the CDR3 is TGTGCCAGCAGCCCCATCCCCGCGACAGGGGGTCTCGCCAAAAACATTCAGTACTTC. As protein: CASSPIPATGGLAKNIQYF.

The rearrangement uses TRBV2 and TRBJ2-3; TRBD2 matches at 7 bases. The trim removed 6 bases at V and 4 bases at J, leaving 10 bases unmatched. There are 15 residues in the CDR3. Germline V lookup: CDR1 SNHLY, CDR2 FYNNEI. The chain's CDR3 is CASSQGTSEADTQYF. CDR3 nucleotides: TGTGCCAGCAGCCAAGGTACTAGCGAGGCAGATACGCAGTATTTT.

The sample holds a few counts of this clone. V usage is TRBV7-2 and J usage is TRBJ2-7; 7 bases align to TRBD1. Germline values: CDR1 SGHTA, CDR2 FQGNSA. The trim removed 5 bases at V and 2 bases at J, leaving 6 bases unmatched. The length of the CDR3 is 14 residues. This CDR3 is CASSLDRVAYEQYF. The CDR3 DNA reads TGTGCCAGCAGCCTTGACAGGGTTGCCTACGAGCAGTACTTC.

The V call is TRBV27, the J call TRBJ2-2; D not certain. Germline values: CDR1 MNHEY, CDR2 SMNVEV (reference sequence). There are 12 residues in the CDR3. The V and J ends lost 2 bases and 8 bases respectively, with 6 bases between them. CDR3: CASSLGRGELFF. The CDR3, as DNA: TGTGCCAGCAGTTTAGGGCGAGGGGAGCTGTTTTTT.

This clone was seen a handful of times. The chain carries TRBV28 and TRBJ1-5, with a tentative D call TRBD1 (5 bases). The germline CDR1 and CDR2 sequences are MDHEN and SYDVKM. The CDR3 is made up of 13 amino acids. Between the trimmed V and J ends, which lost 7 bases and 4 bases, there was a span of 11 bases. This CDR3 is CASKSGGNQPQHF. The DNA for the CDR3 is TGTGCCAGCAAGTCCGGGGGGAATCAGCCCCAGCATTTT.

The CDR3 DNA follows: TGTGCCAGCAGCCTCAGCCGTTTGAACACTGAAGCTTTCTTT. It is translated as CASSLSRLNTEAFF. The rearrangement links TRBV11-1 to TRBJ1-1; D gene unclear. Germline CDR1 reads SGHAT; CDR2 reads FQDESV (reference sequence). V was clipped by 5 bases and J by 0 bases, with 10 bases between them. This CDR3 has 14 residues.